The next 21 T cell receptor beta chains were all read from a single sample in a study of Tregs in tolerant kidney transplant recipients. This table comes from immunoSEQ multiplex PCR, and its TCRdb copy is limited to in-frame clones, with some not included. The ten top clones account for roughly 0.85%, within a sample of 45,000 to 55,000 clones. The material sequenced was CD4+ T cells from blood, taken before the transplant. The origin of the receptors is a human donor who received a combined kidney and bone marrow transplant.

As regards this clone: Coverage ceases 3 residues before the CDR3 finishes, and the germline J gene fills in the end. The chain employs TRBV7-2 and TRBJ2-1; 10 positions agree with TRBD2. V was clipped by 5 bases and J by 6 bases; unmatched bases: 4. The CDR3 loop spans 14 amino acids. The germline CDR1 and CDR2 sequences are SGHTA and FQGNSA. The CDR3 sequence is CASSPRTSGNEQFF. The covered CDR3 bases are TGTGCCAGCAGCCCCCGGACTAGCGGCAATGAG.

On this clone itself: The CDR3 is cut off 3 residues early in the read; its end comes from the germline J gene. This rearrangement joins TRBV7-6 to TRBJ2-2; D is undetermined. This CDR3 has 16 residues. Trimming left V 1 base short and J 2 bases short, with 11 bases between. Germline values: CDR1 SGHVS, CDR2 FNYEAQ. The sequenced CDR3 bases are TGTGCCAGCAGCTTAGGAGCAGGAACAAACACCGGGGAG. Protein product: CASSLGAGTNTGE. The entire CDR3 protein is CASSLGAGTNTGELFF.

Regarding this clone: Read data end 3 residues before the CDR3 end; the end is taken from the germline J gene. J is TRBJ1-4 and V is TRBV20-1; D perhaps matches TRBD1 (5 bases). The V gene's germline CDR1 is DFQATT and CDR2 SNEGSKA (reference sequence). V was pared by 1 base and J by 7 bases, with 10 bases between. CDR3 length equals 13 residues. CDR3 bases read: TGCAGTGCTAGAGCTCAGGGTTTTGAAAAA. This translates into CSARAQGFEK. The whole CDR3 protein is CSARAQGFEKLFF.

On this clone: The read halts 3 residues ahead of the CDR3 end, with the missing end drawn from the germline J gene. The rearrangement uses TRBV5-1 and TRBJ2-5; D is possibly TRBD1 (6 bases). Germline CDR1 SGHRS, CDR2 YFSETQ. This CDR3 is 16 amino acids long. Trimming took 4 bases from V and 1 from J, leaving 17 bases between them. The part of the CDR3 DNA that was read is TGCGCCAGCAGCCCTGCAGGGGCAGGGGCCCAAGAGACC. Amino acid sequence: CASSPAGAGAQET. From start to end, the CDR3 is CASSPAGAGAQETQYF.

On this clone: The CDR3 is cut off 3 residues early in the read; its end comes from the germline J gene. The genes are TRBV19 and TRBJ1-5; D possibly corresponds to TRBD1 (5 bases). Trimming removed 6 bases at V and 6 bases at J, with 18 bases between. The germline V gene encodes CDR1 LNHDA and CDR2 SQIVND (reference sequence). The CDR3 length is 15 residues. The CDR3 bases that were read are TGTGCCAGTAGCTTAGGGGAGGTCGGGCGTCAGCCC. The encoded protein is CASSLGEVGRQP. The full CDR3 protein is CASSLGEVGRQPQHF.

Worth noting for this clone: With the read ending 3 residues before the CDR3 end, the germline J gene is used to fill in that end. The V and J genes are TRBV30 and TRBJ1-1; tentative D call: TRBD1 (6 bases). CDR1 and CDR2 (germline): GTSNPN, SVGIG (reference sequence). CDR3 length equals 15 residues. V gave up 8 bases and J gave up 2 bases, with 21 bases separating them. The part of the CDR3 DNA that was read is TGTGCCGGTCGGGTGGGGGCCACCTACAACACTGAA. Residues: CAGRVGATYNTE. The full CDR3 protein is CAGRVGATYNTEAFF. Using reference TRBV30 and TRBJ1-1 for the parts outside the CDR3, the full variable domain is SQTIHQWPATLVQPVGSPLSLECTVEGTSNPNLYWYRQAAGRGLQLLFYSVGIGQISSEVPQNLSASRPQDRQFILSSKKLLLSDSGFYLCAGRVGATYNTEAFFGQGTRLTVV.

A word on this clone: Sequencing ends 3 residues short of the CDR3 end; the germline J gene provides the rest. This chain links TRBV18 with TRBJ2-6; 10 bases align to TRBD1. With 1 base clipped from V and 0 bases from J, the junction kept 3 bases outside the gene matches. This CDR3 has 18 residues. The V gene's germline CDR1 is KGHSH and CDR2 LQKENI. CDR3 amino acids: CASSPRTGGSSGANVLTF. Incomplete CDR3 DNA: TGTGCCAGCTCACCACGGACAGGGGGTAGCTCTGGGGCCAACGTC.

On this clone: The read comes to an end 3 residues before the CDR3 does, leaving the germline J gene to fill in the end. The V and J genes are TRBV7-3 and TRBJ2-7, with 8 bases lining up with TRBD2. The CDR3 sequence is 14 residues long. Unmatched junction bases numbered 5, after V lost 5 bases and J lost 2 bases. Germline CDR1 and CDR2: SGHTA and FQGTGA. This CDR3 reads CASSPGGGTYEQYF. The covered CDR3 bases are TGTGCCAGCAGCCCCGGGGGGGGGACCTACGAG.

A note on this clone: The CDR3 extends 3 residues past the end of the read, so its final part is completed from the germline J gene. The chain has TRBV30 and TRBJ1-3; the match to TRBD1 covers 7 bases. The CDR3 covers 14 residues. From germline, CDR1 is GTSNPN and CDR2 SVGIG (reference sequence). The trim removed 3 bases at V and 4 bases at J, leaving 6 bases unmatched. The part of the CDR3 DNA that was read is TGTGCCTGGAGCCCCAGGGGGGCGGGAAACACC. Translation gives CAWSPRGAGNT. The whole CDR3 sequence reads CAWSPRGAGNTIYF.

With regard to this clone: The CDR3 end falls 3 residues outside the read, so it is completed with the germline J gene. The chain is built from TRBV19 and TRBJ2-2; 7 nucleotides line up with TRBD2. Germline V gene lookup returns CDR1 LNHDA and CDR2 SQIVND (reference sequence). V lost 0 bases and J lost 7; bases outside the gene matches: 2. The CDR3 has 14 amino acids. The CDR3 bases that were read are TGTGCCAGTAGTATAGAGGGGGGGGTCGGGGAG. Translating gives CASSIEGGVGE. The entire CDR3 protein is CASSIEGGVGELFF.

Comments on this clone: The read terminates 3 residues ahead of where the CDR3 ends, so the germline J gene completes it. J is TRBJ2-3 and V is TRBV18; TRBD2 might be the D (6 bases). V was cut by 2 bases and J by 2 bases, with 17 bases left in between. Looked up from germline, CDR1 is KGHSH and CDR2 is LQKENI. The CDR3 has 17 residues. CDR3 loop: CASSPIVASVSTDTQYF. The sequenced part of the CDR3 DNA is TGTGCCAGCTCACCAATCGTTGCTAGCGTATCCACAGATACG.

Regarding this clone: The observed sequence ends 3 residues before the CDR3 terminus, with the missing tail filled in from the germline J gene. The genes are TRBV30 and TRBJ1-3; TRBD1 matches at 7 bases. Germline V gene sequence: CDR1 GTSNPN, CDR2 SVGIG (reference sequence). Unmatched junction bases numbered 16, after V lost 1 base and J lost 7 bases. This CDR3 has 17 residues. This chain's CDR3 is CAWSGSGGGVPPNTIYF. CDR3 DNA, as far as it was read: TGTGCCTGGAGTGGCTCGGGAGGGGGCGTCCCCCCGAACACC.

Concerning this clone itself: The read terminates 3 residues ahead of where the CDR3 ends, so the germline J gene completes it. The chain joins TRBV5-1 to TRBJ2-3; the match to TRBD2 covers 8 bases. J gave up 4 bases and V 6 bases, and 10 bases lay outside the gene matches. This CDR3 is 15 amino acids long. Per the germline V gene, CDR1 is SGHRS and CDR2 is YFSETQ. The sequenced CDR3 bases are TGCGCCAGCACCAAAGCGGGAGTTTCGCCAGATACG. This gives the protein CASTKAGVSPDT. The whole CDR3 sequence is CASTKAGVSPDTQYF.

Worth noting for this clone: The CDR3 end is not reached by the read, which stops 3 residues before it; the germline J gene fills it in. This chain links TRBV29-1 with TRBJ2-7; the match to TRBD2 covers 11 bases. Germline trimming cut 3 bases from V and 3 bases from J; bases unmatched to any gene: 4. This CDR3 is 14 amino acids long. Germline V gene sequence: CDR1 SQVTM, CDR2 ANQGSEA. The CDR3 sequence: CSVDRLAGGYEQYF. The sequenced CDR3 bases are TGCAGCGTTGACCGTCTAGCGGGGGGCTACGAG.

Notes on this clone: The read halts 3 residues ahead of the CDR3 end, with the missing end drawn from the germline J gene. This chain uses TRBV20-1 with TRBJ2-7; TRBD1 is a possible D gene (5 bases). CDR1 DFQATT and CDR2 SNEGSKA come from the germline V gene (reference sequence). V shed 3 bases and J shed 0 bases, with 12 bases lying between them. The CDR3 totals 14 residues. CDR3 bases read: TGCAGTGCTAGGGACAATTTCATCTCCTACGAG. Translating gives CSARDNFISYE. Given in full, the CDR3 is CSARDNFISYEQYF.

For this clone: The read terminates 3 residues ahead of where the CDR3 ends, so the germline J gene completes it. J is TRBJ1-2 and V is TRBV7-3; the D gene is possibly TRBD1 (6 bases). V was trimmed by 0 bases and J by 7 bases, leaving 9 bases between them. The germline CDR1 and CDR2 sequences are SGHTA and FQGTGA. The CDR3 contains 13 residues. The sequenced CDR3 bases are TGTGCCAGCAGCTTAACGGTGGGGGCTGGC. Residues: CASSLTVGAG. The entire CDR3 reads CASSLTVGAGYTF.

A word on this clone: The CDR3 end is not reached by the read, which stops 3 residues before it; the germline J gene fills it in. The chain uses TRBV28 and TRBJ1-1; 7 bases align to TRBD1. This CDR3 spans 13 amino acids. The V segment lost 7 bases and the J segment 3 bases; nucleotides outside the gene matches: 5. In germline, CDR1 is MDHEN, CDR2 SYDVKM. CDR3 DNA (partial): TGTGCCAGCAACTTCGGACAGGACACTGAA. Amino acids: CASNFGQDTE. The entire CDR3 reads CASNFGQDTEAFF. Based on the CDR3 plus reference TRBV28 and TRBJ1-1, the full variable domain is DVKVTQSSRYLVKRTGEKVFLECVQDMDHENMFWYRQDPGLGLRLIYFSYDVKMKEKGDIPEGYSVSREKKERFSLILESASTNQTSMYLCASNFGQDTEAFFGQGTRLTVV.

Points on this clone: The read ends 3 residues early relative to the CDR3; the germline J gene fills the gap. The rearrangement links TRBV2 to TRBJ1-1; D is uncertain. CDR1 and CDR2 from the germline V gene are SNHLY and FYNNEI. This CDR3 has 14 amino acids. V lost 6 bases, J lost 2 bases, and 13 bases lay in between. The sequenced CDR3 bases are TGTGCCAGCAGCGCCCTACTGTATAACACTGAA. It is translated as CASSALLYNTE. The entire CDR3 is CASSALLYNTEAFF.

On this clone: The DNA ends 3 residues before the CDR3 does, and the rest of the CDR3 is filled in from the germline J gene. The chain is built from TRBV11-1 and TRBJ1-1, with D tentatively TRBD1 (5 bases). CDR1 is SGHAT and CDR2 is FQDESV in the germline V gene (reference sequence). The CDR3 is made up of 14 amino acids. The ends were cut back, 6 bases at V and 1 base at J, with 12 bases in the middle. Incomplete CDR3 DNA: TGTGCCAGCAGACCCCGGACAAGGAACACTGAA. Translated, it gives CASRPRTRNTE. The full CDR3 protein reads CASRPRTRNTEAFF.

Of note for this clone: The missing CDR3 end, 3 residues past where the read stops, is filled in from the germline J gene. The chain joins TRBV7-6 to TRBJ2-2; 9 positions agree with TRBD2. The CDR3 totals 17 residues. V was pared by 1 base and J by 4 bases, with 7 bases of the junction left unmatched. Germline CDR1 SGHVS, CDR2 FNYEAQ. The CDR3 sequence: CASSLVGTSYGTGELFF. Partial CDR3 DNA: TGTGCCAGCAGCTTAGTCGGGACTAGCTATGGCACCGGGGAG.

As concerns this clone: Sequencing ends 3 residues short of the CDR3 end; the germline J gene provides the rest. J is TRBJ2-2 and V is TRBV18; maybe TRBD1 (5 bases). Looked up from germline, CDR1 is KGHSH and CDR2 is LQKENI. The CDR3 consists of 15 residues. V lost 2 bases to trimming and J lost 1 base, with 8 bases between them. CDR3 bases read: TGTGCCAGCTCACCAAATACAGGGAACACCGGGGAG. Translating gives CASSPNTGNTGE. The complete CDR3 protein is CASSPNTGNTGELFF.